This TCR beta chain originates from a study of blood T cell repertoires in COVID-19. For the study at large: T cells, B-cell-depleted T cells, or PBMCs provided the cDNA or gDNA that served as material.

CDR1 and CDR2 from the germline V gene are KGHDR and SFDVKD. The CDR3 consists of 11 residues. The V end was cut by 4 bases, the J end by 12 bases, with 9 bases between. Method: immunoSEQ multiplex PCR; TCRdb's copy keeps in-frame clones and lacks some. The sample consists of some 100,000 clones, approximately 86% of them appearing once. The V and J genes are TRBV24-1 and TRBJ2-1; D uncertain. This TCR came from a woman in her forties or fifties who had recovered from COVID-19. The sequencing input was PBMCs or T cells enriched from blood (not recorded which). The chain's CDR3 is CATSESWRQFF. Here the CDR3 DNA reads TGTGCCACCAGTGAGTCTTGGAGGCAGTTCTTC.